Described below is a single T cell receptor beta chain sequence and its context. The antigen it binds to is not known. A commercial ELISA kit detecting HCMV-specific IgG in serum was used to determine HCMV serostatus. Ficoll density gradient centrifugation was used to isolate peripheral blood mononuclear cells from blood. Spanning cysteine to phenylalanine, the CDR3 consists of 14 amino acids. No DNA has been recorded. CDR1 DFQATT and CDR2 SNEGSKA were looked up in the germline V gene (reference sequence). This specimen belongs to a study of T cells expressing NK-cell markers (dated by TCRdb to about 2020). Broadly, across the study: Three sorted T-cell subsets (CD3+CD56+NKG2C+, CD3+CD56+NKG2C- and CD3+CD56-NKG2C+) from eight donors had their TCR beta-chain repertoires profiled. Of the eight sequenced donors, seven were found to be HCMV-seropositive and one was found to be HCMV-seronegative. Randomly selected healthy volunteers, three men and five women, were used as the eight sequenced donors. Illumina HiSeq 2000/2500, MiSeq or NextSeq was used to sequence libraries as 2 x 150 bp reads.

What the research found in general, with its limitations: Those dominant clonotypes were again the most abundant among CD3+CD56-NKG2C+ cells in a few donors, at about 25-65%. Whether the expanded NKG2C-expressing T cell clones were specific for HCMV antigens was left unclear. For roughly six donors, the dominant CD3+CD56+NKG2C+ clonotypes were among the top 10 CD8+ clonotypes and accounted for about 1.0-7.5% of CD8+ T cells.

Sequencing was carried out with an Illumina HiSeq 2000. TCR beta cDNA libraries were made by 5'RACE template switching that added a universal primer site and unique molecular identifiers. Synthesis of cDNA was primed from the TCR beta constant segment and was followed by two consecutive PCR amplification steps. Per the original workflow: Reads were demultiplexed and grouped by UMI with MIGEC, and clonotypes were assembled and quantified with MiTCR. Only TCR cDNA sequences supported by at least two reads were kept to exclude erroneous sequences. Downstream repertoire analysis used the tcR package, and clonotypes were matched across fractions by CDR3 nucleotide sequence plus V segment. VDJmatch was used to annotate antigen specificity against VDJdb, with one amino acid substitution allowed in CDR3. The reads went through TCRdb reprocessing, and each CDR3 protein sequence gets one entry with no DNA. These V and J calls derive from TCRdb rather than the authors' analysis. The sample table on file contains around 470,000 distinct CDR3 sequences. The ten largest clones capture almost 1.5% of the sample.

This sequence originates from a woman aged 45-65 years in good health. Donor details come from another sample of the same person, matched by shared clones. The sequencing input was blood T cells: a sorted CD56 or NKG2C T cell subset, CD4+ or CD8+ T cells, or bulk PBMC T cells (not recorded which). This receptor chain uses TRBV20-1 and TRBJ2-7. CDR3 reads: CSASVLGLSYEQYF.